This T cell receptor beta chain was observed in a study of CD8 T cells in ankylosing spondylitis. Overall study results and limits: Disease-linked clones bore a CD8+ phenotype and were relatively rare in peripheral blood.

With 2 bases clipped from V and 8 bases from J, the junction kept 6 bases outside the gene matches. This CDR3 region has 14 residues. CDR1 and CDR2 from the germline V gene are MNHEY and SMNVEV (reference sequence). This clonotype has at least ten counts. As yet, its antigen is unknown. 5'-RACE, quantitative and with molecular barcodes, yielded the TCR beta libraries. TCRdb itself ran the 5' RACE reads through MiXCR, one entry per CDR3 protein. The data show 150,000 to 200,000 distinct CDR3 sequences, 11% seen once. Sequencing was performed on blood, either unsorted or a sorted T cell fraction (not recorded which). The gene calls are TRBV27 and TRBJ2-3; 8 nucleotides match TRBD2. The source of this sequence is a male donor with ankylosing spondylitis or in good health (not recorded which). In nucleotides, the CDR3 is TGTGCCAGCAGTTTAACTAGCGGCGGGGGTACGCAGTATTTT. Translation gives CASSLTSGGGTQYF.